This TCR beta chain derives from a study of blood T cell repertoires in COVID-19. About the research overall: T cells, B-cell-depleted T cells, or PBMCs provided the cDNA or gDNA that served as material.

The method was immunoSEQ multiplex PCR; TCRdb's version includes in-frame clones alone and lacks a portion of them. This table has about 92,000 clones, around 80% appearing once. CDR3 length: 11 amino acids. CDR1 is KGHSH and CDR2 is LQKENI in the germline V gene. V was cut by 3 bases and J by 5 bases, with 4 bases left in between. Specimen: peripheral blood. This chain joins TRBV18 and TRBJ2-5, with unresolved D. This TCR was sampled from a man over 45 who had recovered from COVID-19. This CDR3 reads CASSPEETQYF. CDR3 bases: TGTGCCAGCTCACCGGAGGAGACCCAGTACTTC.